This section outlines one T cell receptor beta chain sequence together with its context. This sample was taken from a study of Ad26.COV2.S vaccination and SARS-CoV-2 variants. The data were produced by immunoSEQ multiplex PCR, yet TCRdb's version contains in-frame clones alone and is incomplete. The top ten hold approximately 5% of the sample, which has approximately 150,000 clones, just over 85% seen once. V was clipped by 3 bases and J by 11 bases, with 19 bases between them. The CDR3 consists of 14 residues. Germline-derived CDR1 and CDR2 are GTSNPN and SVGIG (reference sequence). The sample consisted of peripheral blood, taken after recovery from COVID-19. The source is a human donor who had recovered from COVID-19. The V gene is TRBV30, the J gene TRBJ2-2; D might be TRBD1 (6 bases). The CDR3 loop is CAWRVLGGQIELFF. The CDR3 region has the DNA TGTGCCTGGAGAGTCTTGGGTGGACAGATCGAGCTGTTTTTT.